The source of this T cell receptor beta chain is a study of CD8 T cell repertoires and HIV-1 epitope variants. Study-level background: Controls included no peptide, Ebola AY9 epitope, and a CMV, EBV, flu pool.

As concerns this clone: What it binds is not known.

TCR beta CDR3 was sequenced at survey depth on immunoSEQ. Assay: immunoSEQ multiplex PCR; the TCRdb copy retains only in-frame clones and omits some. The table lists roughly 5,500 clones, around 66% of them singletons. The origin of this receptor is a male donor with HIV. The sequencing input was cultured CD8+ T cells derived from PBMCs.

CDR3 DNA sequence: TGCGCCAGCAGCCAAGATGGGAGGTTTGACGAGCAGTACTTC. Translation gives CASSQDGRFDEQYF. The chain uses TRBV4-3 and TRBJ2-7, with D possibly TRBD2 on 6 matching bases. V was pared by 0 bases and J by 5 bases, with 11 bases between. Germline CDR1 is LGHNA and CDR2 is YSLEER. The length of the CDR3 is 14 residues.